One T cell receptor beta chain is described in this entry. Antigen unknown. This entry comes from a study of cytomegalovirus exposure and HLA in healthy donors. Whole-study context: Samples from HLA-typed donors yielded about 85 million unique TCRs in an early data release.

It was with 60 Vbeta and 13 Jbeta primers that the PCR ran. TCRdb keeps only in-frame clones here, not all; method: immunoSEQ multiplex PCR. The table lists 65,000 to 90,000 clones, with roughly 2.8% in the top ten. Whole-study findings and limits: On later analysis, the bulk of CMV-associated TCR beta chains appeared to be HLA-restricted.

The sequenced material came from PBMCs. The clonotype was recovered from a man in his forties in good health and CMV-seronegative.

CDR3 protein: CASSQVQGANEQFF. Written as DNA, the CDR3 is TGCGCCAGCAGCCAAGTTCAGGGGGCGAATGAGCAGTTCTTC. The V and J genes are TRBV4-1 and TRBJ2-1, with 8 bases lining up with TRBD1. V trimming: 1 base; J trimming: 7 bases; junction bases outside the gene matches: 3. This CDR3 is built from 14 residues. Germline V lookup: CDR1 MGHRA, CDR2 YSYEKL.